Shown below are 7 T cell receptor beta chains from a single sample sequenced in a study of blood T cell repertoires in COVID-19. Measured with immunoSEQ multiplex PCR; TCRdb has only the in-frame clones, and not every one. The repertoire holds over 200,000 clones, with about 91% as singletons. The sequenced sample was peripheral blood. The source of these receptors is a man aged 25 to 45 with acute or convalescent COVID-19.

The genes are TRBV28 and TRBJ1-4; 8 bases line up with TRBD1. V gave up 2 bases and J gave up 7 bases; unmatched junction bases: 6. Germline V gives CDR1 MDHEN, CDR2 SYDVKM. The CDR3 loop spans 15 amino acids. In DNA, the CDR3 is TGTGCCAGCAGTTTACTTGGGACAGGCGCTGAAAAACTGTTTTTT. Amino acid sequence: CASSLLGTGAEKLFF.

This rearrangement joins TRBV6-5 to TRBJ2-4; maybe TRBD1 (5 bases). Trimming shortened V by 5 bases and J by 5 bases, and 10 bases separated the two germline ends. CDR1 and CDR2 from the germline V gene are MNHEY and SVGAGI. The CDR3 contains 13 residues. Written as DNA, the CDR3 is TGTGCCAGCAGTCATACAGGACAAAACATTCAGTACTTC. Translating gives CASSHTGQNIQYF.

The chain uses TRBV29-1 and TRBJ1-2; TRBD1 matches at 9 bases. Looked up from germline, CDR1 is SQVTM and CDR2 is ANQGSEA. The ends lost 6 bases at V and 3 bases at J; junction bases unmatched: 5. The CDR3 is 13 residues long. In nucleotides, the CDR3 is TGCAGCGTAGGACAGGGGATGGACTATGGCTACACCTTC. It yields the protein CSVGQGMDYGYTF.

J is TRBJ2-7 and V is TRBV5-1; TRBD2 aligns across 8 bases. The germline CDR1 and CDR2 sequences are SGHRS and YFSETQ. This CDR3 has 14 residues. Trimming removed 0 bases from V and 3 bases from J; junction bases left unmatched: 2. As DNA, the CDR3 is TGCGCCAGCAGCTTGGTAACTAGCGGCTACGAGCAGTACTTC. Translating it yields CASSLVTSGYEQYF.

This chain uses TRBV4-2 with TRBJ1-2; tentative D call: TRBD1 (6 bases). This CDR3 contains 17 residues. CDR1 LGHNA and CDR2 YNFKEQ come from the germline V gene. The V end was cut by 0 bases, the J end by 8 bases, with 22 bases between. CDR3 protein: CASSQDSYDRGAGGYTF. The CDR3 nucleotides read TGTGCCAGCAGCCAAGACAGCTACGACCGGGGGGCGGGCGGCTACACCTTC.

The gene calls are TRBV7-9 and TRBJ2-3; 16 bases map to TRBD2. V was clipped by 5 bases and J by 6 bases; unmatched bases: 8. CDR1 is SEHNR and CDR2 is FQNEAQ in the germline V gene (reference sequence). The CDR3 loop spans 17 amino acids. Here the CDR3 DNA reads TGTGCCAGCAGCGTGGGACTAGCGGGGGGGCGATTGGATACGCAGTATTTT. Translated, it gives CASSVGLAGGRLDTQYF. The complete variable domain, with remaining parts taken from reference TRBV7-9 and TRBJ2-3, reads DTGVSQNPRHKITKRGQNVTFRCDPISEHNRLYWYRQTLGQGPEFLTYFQNEAQLEKSRLLSDRFSAERPKGSFSTLEIQRTEQGDSAMYLCASSVGLAGGRLDTQYFGPGTRLTVL.

V gene TRBV30 combines with J gene TRBJ2-5; 7 bases match TRBD2. V lost 0 bases to trimming and J lost 4 bases; unmatched junction nucleotides: 5. The CDR3 consists of 14 residues. The germline CDR1 and CDR2 sequences are GTSNPN and SVGIG (reference sequence). The CDR3 is CAWSVLWGGETQYF. The CDR3 bases are TGTGCCTGGAGTGTACTGTGGGGGGGAGAGACCCAGTACTTC. Full variable domain (missing parts from reference TRBV30 and TRBJ2-5): SQTIHQWPATLVQPVGSPLSLECTVEGTSNPNLYWYRQAAGRGLQLLFYSVGIGQISSEVPQNLSASRPQDRQFILSSKKLLLSDSGFYLCAWSVLWGGETQYFGPGTRLLVL.